The 21 T cell receptor beta chains given below trace back to one sample, sequenced in a study of beta chain features in type 1 diabetes. The investigators reverse transcribed all of the isolated RNA, so they sequenced expressed TCRB transcripts. TCRdb keeps only in-frame clones here, not all; method: immunoSEQ multiplex PCR. The sample lists 140,000 to 150,000 clones, about 10% occurring once. The sample taken for sequencing was naive CD4+ T cells from blood. These receptors all come from a man between 18 and 35 years old in good health.

Only a few counts were recorded for this clone. CDR3 region: CASSPFGQATYEQYF. In DNA, the CDR3 is TGTGCCAGCTCACCATTTGGACAGGCAACCTACGAGCAGTACTTC. The chain carries TRBV18 and TRBJ2-7; 7 nucleotides line up with TRBD1. This CDR3 comprises 15 residues. The J segment lost 2 bases and the V segment lost 2 bases, leaving 6 bases of the junction unmatched. Germline V CDR1 and CDR2: KGHSH, LQKENI.

This clone was counted between two and nine times. V is TRBV27 and J is TRBJ2-7; D perhaps matches TRBD2 (6 bases). Germline V gives CDR1 MNHEY, CDR2 SMNVEV (reference sequence). V lost 6 bases, J lost 0 bases, and 18 bases lay in between. The CDR3 length is 16 residues. CDR3 bases: TGTGCCAGCAGCATCCGCCCGGGGGTTAGCTCCTACGAGCAGTACTTC. This sequence encodes CASSIRPGVSSYEQYF.

This clone was seen more than once but under ten times. The chain is built from TRBV4-1 and TRBJ2-1, with a possible D match to TRBD2 (6 bases). With 2 bases removed from V and 4 bases from J, the gap between germline ends came to 24 bases. The germline CDR1 and CDR2 sequences are MGHRA and YSYEKL. The CDR3 sequence is 19 residues long. The CDR3 DNA reads TGCGCCAGCAGCCAACATCCTAGCGCCAAAATCTTAAGGTACAATGAGCAGTTCTTC. Translated, it gives CASSQHPSAKILRYNEQFF.

The rearrangement uses TRBV7-2 and TRBJ2-3; TRBD1 agrees at 7 bases. From germline, CDR1 is SGHTA and CDR2 FQGNSA. With 6 bases clipped from V and 5 bases from J, the junction kept 8 bases outside the gene matches. CDR3 length equals 14 residues. CDR3 in amino acids: CASSDRGPVDTQYF. The CDR3 bases are TGTGCCAGCAGTGATAGGGGGCCGGTAGATACGCAGTATTTT.

This clone was detected only a few times. The rearrangement links TRBV4-3 to TRBJ2-1; 8 positions match TRBD1. The V gene's germline CDR1 is LGHNA and CDR2 YSLEER. V dropped 4 bases and J dropped 6; count of bases not matched to a gene: 11. This CDR3 has 16 residues. The CDR3 coding sequence is TGCGCCAGCAGCCCGACGGGACAGGCCTTTCCCAATGAGCAGTTCTTC. Translating it yields CASSPTGQAFPNEQFF.

The V call is TRBV30, the J call TRBJ1-5; D gene unclear. This CDR3 is 13 amino acids long. V lost 1 base and J lost 7, with 11 bases in between. CDR1 and CDR2 (germline): GTSNPN, SVGIG (reference sequence). In DNA, the CDR3 is TGTGCCTGGAGTGACACGACTAACCAGCCCCAGCATTTT. Translated: CAWSDTTNQPQHF.

This clone was detected many times. This rearrangement joins TRBV30 to TRBJ2-5; tentatively, D is TRBD2 (6 bases). Germline CDR1 reads GTSNPN; CDR2 reads SVGIG (reference sequence). Trimming took off 4 bases at V and 5 bases at J, with 11 bases between the two ends. CDR3 length: 12 residues. This CDR3 is CAWTAGRETQYF. The CDR3 nucleotides read TGTGCCTGGACGGCGGGGCGGGAGACCCAGTACTTC.

This clone was picked up a small number of times. DNA for the CDR3: TGTGCCATCAGTGACTTAGACAGGGGCTACGAGCAGTACTTC. The encoded protein is CAISDLDRGYEQYF. The chain recombines TRBV10-3 with TRBJ2-7; TRBD1 matches 8 bases. This CDR3 has 14 amino acids. V lost 3 bases, J lost 3 bases, and 4 bases stayed unmatched. Per germline, CDR1 ENHRY and CDR2 SYGVKD.

The sample holds a few counts of this clone. The V gene is TRBV4-1, the J gene TRBJ2-1; 9 bases line up with TRBD2. Germline-derived CDR1 and CDR2 are MGHRA and YSYEKL. Trimming took 1 base from V and 7 from J; bases not matched to a gene: 5. This CDR3 is 15 amino acids long. CDR3 coding DNA: TGCGCCAGCAGCCAAGGGGCGGGGGGGCGGAATGAGCAGTTCTTC. As protein: CASSQGAGGRNEQFF.

The chain is built from TRBV28 and TRBJ1-2; possible D gene TRBD1, 6 bases. The CDR3 sequence is 12 residues long. Germline V gene data show CDR1 as MDHEN and CDR2 as SYDVKM. V was shortened by 7 bases and J by 4 bases, with 10 bases between the two germline ends. CDR3 DNA: TGTGCCAGCACAAGGGGGGGCTATGGCTACACCTTC. Its protein product is CASTRGGYGYTF.

The chain recombines TRBV6-1 with TRBJ2-7, with a tentative D call TRBD2 (6 bases). V lost 7 bases and J lost 1, with 11 bases in between. CDR1 and CDR2 (germline): MNHNS, SASEGT. The CDR3 has 13 residues. This chain's CDR3 is CASMRAGSYEQYF. CDR3 DNA sequence: TGTGCCAGCATGCGAGCGGGTTCCTACGAGCAGTACTTC.

This chain joins TRBV14 and TRBJ2-7, with unresolved D. Germline V gives CDR1 SGHDN, CDR2 FVKESK. The CDR3 loop spans 14 amino acids. The V end was cut by 6 bases, the J end by 4 bases, with 16 bases between. The DNA for the CDR3 is TGTGCCAGCAGACGCGACGCCGGCGGTTACGAGCAGTACTTC. This encodes CASRRDAGGYEQYF. The variable domain in full, with the rest retrieved from reference TRBV14 and TRBJ2-7, is EAGVTQFPSHSVIEKGQTVTLRCDPISGHDNLYWYRRVMGKEIKFLLHFVKESKQDESGMPNNRFLAERTGGTYSTLKVQPAELEDSGVYFCASRRDAGGYEQYFGPGTRLTVT.

In its sample, this clone was seen a few times. The chain is built from TRBV7-2 and TRBJ2-7; 7 nucleotides agree with TRBD1. V lost 1 base to trimming and J lost 0 bases; unmatched junction nucleotides: 3. The CDR3 runs to 15 residues. The V gene's germline CDR1 is SGHTA and CDR2 FQGNSA. CDR3 loop: CASSLDTGDSYEQYF. The CDR3, as DNA: TGTGCCAGCAGCTTAGATACAGGGGACTCCTACGAGCAGTACTTC.

This clone appeared a few times. The gene calls are TRBV27 and TRBJ2-2; D unclear. Per germline, CDR1 MNHEY and CDR2 SMNVEV (reference sequence). The V and J ends lost 6 bases and 6 bases respectively, with 5 bases between them. The CDR3 is 11 residues long. The CDR3 DNA sequence: TGTGCCAGCAGCGGAGCCGGGGAGCTGTTTTTT. This translates into CASSGAGELFF.

A few counts support this clone. The chain uses TRBV7-2 and TRBJ2-5; TRBD2 might be the D (7 bases). The germline CDR1 and CDR2 sequences are SGHTA and FQGNSA. The CDR3 spans 15 residues. V dropped 5 bases and J dropped 1 base, with 14 bases sitting between them. CDR3 residues: CASSRGGGTQETQYF. CDR3 coding DNA: TGTGCCAGCAGCAGAGGGGGAGGGACCCAAGAGACCCAGTACTTC.

In this sample, this clone turned up a few times. The chain joins TRBV28 to TRBJ2-3, with 9 bases aligning to TRBD1. The V and J ends lost 3 bases and 0 bases, in that order; junction bases with no gene match: 7. Germline V lookup: CDR1 MDHEN, CDR2 SYDVKM. The CDR3 length is 17 residues. In DNA, the CDR3 is TGTGCCAGCAGTTTTGACGTACAGGGGGCTAGCACAGATACGCAGTATTTT. Protein product: CASSFDVQGASTDTQYF.

Details on this clone: A much larger clone is a single base away; this may be a read error. The chain employs TRBV4-3 and TRBJ2-2; D gene uncertain. Trimming removed 3 bases from V and 4 bases from J, with 6 bases in between. Per germline, CDR1 LGHNA and CDR2 YSLEER. The CDR3 has 13 residues. CDR3 in DNA: TGCGCCAGCAGCCACGAGGTCACCGGGGAGCTGTTTTTT. Translated, it gives CASSHEVTGELFF.

To note about this clone: At one end, the junction sequence differs from germline, possibly due to a read error. The rearrangement uses TRBV28 and TRBJ1-4; D might be TRBD1 (5 bases). Germline V CDR1 and CDR2: MDHEN, SYDVKM. The CDR3 sequence is 14 residues long. The CDR3 bases are TGTGCCAGCAGCCGGACGGGGCGCCGGGAGAAAAATTTGTTT. This codes for CASSRTGRREKNLF.

This clone was observed a handful of times. The gene calls are TRBV6-5 and TRBJ2-4; TRBD1 matches 9 bases. The germline V gene encodes CDR1 MNHEY and CDR2 SVGAGI. The CDR3 runs to 16 residues. V dropped 4 bases and J dropped 0; count of bases not matched to a gene: 4. The CDR3 nucleotides are TGTGCCAGCAGTTTGGACAGGGGCGTAGCCAAAAACATTCAGTACTTC. Translating it yields CASSLDRGVAKNIQYF.

This clone was detected a few times. The J gene is TRBJ1-4, the V gene TRBV7-2, with D possibly being TRBD1 (6 bases). The CDR3 length is 16 residues. The ends were cut back, 5 bases at V and 3 bases at J, with 16 bases in the middle. CDR1 is SGHTA, CDR2 FQGNSA, per germline. CDR3 nucleotide sequence: TGTGCCAGCAGCCCCGTGGGGGGGCAATCTAATGAAAAACTGTTTTTT. Translation: CASSPVGGQSNEKLFF.

The chain recombines TRBV5-6 with TRBJ2-7, with TRBD1 matching over 8 bases. J was trimmed by 4 bases and V by 1 base; bases with no gene match: 4. CDR1 is SGHDT, CDR2 YYEEEE, per germline. This CDR3 comprises 14 residues. The CDR3 reads CASSLRTGNYEQYF. In DNA form, the CDR3 reads TGTGCCAGCAGCTTGCGGACAGGGAATTACGAGCAGTACTTC.